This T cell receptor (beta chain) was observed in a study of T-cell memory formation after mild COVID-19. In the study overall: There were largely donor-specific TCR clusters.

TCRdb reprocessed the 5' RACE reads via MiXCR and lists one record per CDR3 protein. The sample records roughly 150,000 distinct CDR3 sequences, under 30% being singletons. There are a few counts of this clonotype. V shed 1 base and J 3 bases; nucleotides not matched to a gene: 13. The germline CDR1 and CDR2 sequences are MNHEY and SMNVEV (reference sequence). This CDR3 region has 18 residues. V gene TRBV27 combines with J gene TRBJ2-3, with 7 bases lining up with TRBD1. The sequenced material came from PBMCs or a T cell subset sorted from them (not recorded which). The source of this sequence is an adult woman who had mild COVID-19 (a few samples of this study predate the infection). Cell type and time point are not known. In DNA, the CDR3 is TGTGCCAGCAGTTTATTTCCTAGTCGAGGGACAGAAACAGATACGCAGTATTTT. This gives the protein CASSLFPSRGTETDTQYF.